This T cell receptor beta chain stems from a study of metastatic and nonmetastatic thyroid tumors. For the study at large: Thyroid patients, malignant and benign, had repertoires compared across blood and tumor or nodule tissue. Points from the study as a whole: It was reportedly found that TCR beta diversity was significantly higher in malignant thyroid tumors than in benign nodules, a difference seen in both blood and tumor samples.

Ten or more counts support this clone. Its antigen is undetermined. Germline V lookup: CDR1 KGHDR, CDR2 SFDVKD. The CDR3 covers 13 residues. V was pared by 7 bases and J by 5 bases, with 12 bases between. Authors' analysis steps: In papillary thyroid cancer, a distant-metastasis classifier was built using CDR3 differences across clinicopathological groups. TCRdb re-analyzed the PCR reads through MiXCR. In this record, the V and J calls reflect TCRdb's handling and not the investigators' own analysis. The sample holds roughly 42,000 clones, 15% to 20% seen once. Every patient underwent thyroid surgery untreated.

The gene calls are TRBV24-1 and TRBJ2-3; unclear D gene. The sequenced sample consisted of tumor tissue. The receptor was isolated from a female donor with papillary thyroid cancer or a benign thyroid nodule (not recorded which). Some clones in this sample may be carry-over from other donors' samples. CDR3 sequence reads: CATSPAVVDTQYF. The CDR3 nucleotides are TGTGCCACCAGCCCCGCAGTCGTAGATACGCAGTATTTT.